A single sample gave rise to the 11 T cell receptor beta chains below, sequenced in a study of early T cells in non-severe SARS-CoV-2 infection. Each CDR3 protein is one row after TCRdb ran MiXCR on the 5' RACE reads. Among around 47,000 distinct CDR3 sequences, 9.5% to 11% were seen once, and the ten largest hold 13%. Sequenced sample: whole blood. The receptors stem from an adult who was a healthcare worker with PCR-confirmed SARS-CoV-2 infection or an uninfected control (not recorded which).

The chain uses TRBV12-3 or TRBV12-4 and TRBJ1-4; D not certain. Trimming shortened V by 3 bases and J by 5 bases, and 4 bases separated the two germline ends. The CDR3 sequence is 12 residues long. In nucleotides, the CDR3 is TGTGCCAGCAGTTTCCGCAATGAAAAACTGTTTTTT. Encoded protein: CASSFRNEKLFF.

This clonotype was seen only a few times. This chain links TRBV30 with TRBJ2-7; D possibly matches TRBD1 or TRBD2 (6 bases each). The V end lost 4 bases, the J end lost 13 bases, and 20 bases lay between the germline ends. The germline V gene encodes CDR1 GTSNPN and CDR2 SVGIG (reference sequence). The CDR3 length is 12 residues. The DNA for the CDR3 is TGTGCCTGGAACCGAGGGGGGCAAAACGACTACTTC. Amino acid sequence: CAWNRGGQNDYF.

This clonotype occurred a few times. The chain links TRBV20-1 to TRBJ1-4; the D is unclear. Germline V gene data show CDR1 as DFQATT and CDR2 as SNEGSKA (reference sequence). Trimming shortened V by 4 bases and J by 5 bases, and 11 bases separated the two germline ends. The CDR3 totals 13 residues. The chain's CDR3 is CSAKQNLNEKLFF. The CDR3 region has the DNA TGCAGTGCTAAACAGAATTTAAATGAAAAACTGTTTTTT.

Many counts were recorded for this clonotype. The chain recombines TRBV7-9 with TRBJ1-2; no reliable D call. Trimming removed 5 bases at V and 0 bases at J, with 7 bases between. The CDR3 runs to 13 residues. The germline V gene encodes CDR1 SEHNR and CDR2 FQNEAQ (reference sequence). The CDR3 bases are TGTGCCAGCAGCCCACCCTCTAACTATGGCTACACCTTC. Translated: CASSPPSNYGYTF.

The chain is built from TRBV7-6 and TRBJ1-1; 8 bases are shared with TRBD1. The ends lost 5 bases at V and 2 bases at J; junction bases unmatched: 7. The CDR3 runs 15 residues. Looked up from germline, CDR1 is SGHVS and CDR2 is FNYEAQ. The CDR3 spells CASSPLGTGNTEAFF. CDR3 nucleotides: TGTGCCAGCAGCCCTCTGGGGACAGGCAACACTGAAGCTTTCTTT.

This clonotype has a handful of counts. The V gene is TRBV4-2, the J gene TRBJ1-5, with D possibly being TRBD1 (5 bases). Trimming took 2 bases from V and 3 from J, leaving 8 bases between them. CDR3 length equals 14 residues. The germline gives CDR1 LGHNA, CDR2 YNFKEQ. For the CDR3, the DNA is TGTGCCAGCAGCCAAACGGGACCCAATCAGCCCCAGCATTTT. As protein: CASSQTGPNQPQHF.

This clonotype was recorded a few times. The chain has TRBV5-1 and TRBJ2-3, with a possible D match to TRBD2 (5 bases). Germline CDR1 is SGHRS and CDR2 is YFSETQ. The V end was cut by 5 bases, the J end by 2 bases, with 12 bases between. The CDR3 loop spans 14 amino acids. CDR3 coding DNA: TGCGCCAGCAGGAGGGAGATTCACACAGATACGCAGTATTTT. Protein sequence: CASRREIHTDTQYF.

With respect to this clonotype: A much larger clone lies a single base off, so this may be a read error. The chain joins TRBV12-3 or TRBV12-4 to TRBJ2-1; D is perhaps TRBD1 or TRBD2 (5 bases each). V lost 4 bases and J 4 bases, leaving 14 bases between the germline ends. The CDR3 length is 15 residues. The DNA of the CDR3 is TGTGCCAGCAGTTCCGCGTGGGGGATGTACAATGAGCAGTTCTTC. Translated, it gives CASSSAWGMYNEQFF.

The rearrangement joins TRBV5-1 to TRBJ2-3, with D unclear. The germline CDR1 and CDR2 sequences are SGHRS and YFSETQ. V lost 0 bases and J 4 bases, leaving 9 bases between the germline ends. The CDR3 covers 14 residues. The CDR3 spells CASSLGRRADTQYF. CDR3 coding DNA: TGCGCCAGCAGCTTGGGGCGAAGGGCAGATACGCAGTATTTT.

This clonotype was observed at least ten times. The chain carries TRBV20-1 and TRBJ2-1; TRBD2 matches 9 bases. CDR1 and CDR2 (germline): DFQATT, SNEGSKA (reference sequence). The V segment lost 6 bases and the J segment 0 bases; nucleotides outside the gene matches: 3. There are 14 residues in the CDR3. CDR3 sequence: CSAASGVSYNEQFF. DNA for the CDR3: TGCAGTGCCGCTAGCGGGGTCTCCTACAATGAGCAGTTCTTC.

This clonotype was observed at least ten times. The chain uses TRBV18 and TRBJ2-1; 9 bases map to TRBD1. The CDR3 spans 14 residues. Per the germline V gene, CDR1 is KGHSH and CDR2 is LQKENI. V was clipped by 6 bases and J by 7 bases; unmatched bases: 7. The CDR3 sequence: CASSSGQGKNEQFF. CDR3 bases: TGTGCCAGCTCGTCGGGACAGGGAAAGAATGAGCAGTTCTTC.